These T cell receptor beta chains were read from a single sample in a study of tumor and adjacent non-tumor tissue in lung cancer. TCRdb redid the calling of the multiplex PCR reads with MiXCR, one entry per CDR3 protein. The profile shows around 210,000 distinct CDR3 sequences, 60% to 85% of them singletons. Sequencing was carried out using lung tumor tissue. The receptors originated from a man in his 60s with non-small cell lung cancer. Each CDR3 is given with its conserved first and last residue. Each record gives: V gene, J gene, D gene, clone size, CDR3 protein, CDR3 DNA. The D gene is left open where the match is weak. Size values are once, few and many counts, or a class for expanded clones, and some rows have none.

TRBV29-1,TRBJ2-7,TRBD1,NA,CSTKRDRASTDQCF,TGCAGCACAAAAAGGGACAGGGCGTCGACGGATCAGTGCTTC
TRBV29-1,TRBJ1-1,NA,NA,CSAECGSAEAFF,TGCAGCGCCGAATGTGGATCCGCTGAAGCTTTCTTT
TRBV18,TRBJ1-4,NA,NA,CASSPPGDYNEKLFF,TGTGCCAGCTCACCACCGGGGGACTATAATGAAAAACTGTTTTTT
TRBV6-1,TRBJ2-7,NA,NA,CASSASGNAYEQYF,TGTGCTAGCAGTGCCTCTGGGAATGCCTACGAGCAGTACTTC
TRBV5-6,TRBJ1-2,NA,NA,CASSMVHGSRNYDYTF,TGTGCCAGCAGCATGGTACATGGCTCCAGGAACTATGACTACACCTTC
TRBV6-2/TRBV6-3,TRBJ2-5,TRBD2,NA,CASSADSGKETQYF,TGTGCCAGCAGCGCGGATAGCGGGAAAGAGACCCAGTACTTC
TRBV4-3,TRBJ1-2,TRBD1,many,CASSQEQGNYGYTF,TGCGCCAGCAGCCAAGAACAGGGGAACTATGGCTACACCTTC
TRBV6-1,TRBJ2-5,NA,NA,CASSVWTPQETQYF,TGTGCCAGCAGTGTTTGGACACCTCAAGAGACCCAGTACTTC
TRBV20-1,TRBJ2-5,NA,many,CSARTAAFETQYF,TGCAGTGCCCGGACAGCCGCCTTTGAGACCCAGTACTTC
TRBV20-1,TRBJ2-1,TRBD2,many,CSAPPEALAAYNEQFF,TGCAGTGCGCCCCCCGAGGCACTAGCGGCCTACAATGAGCAGTTCTTC
TRBV6-1,TRBJ2-7,TRBD2,once,CASSEASGGYEQYF,TGTGCCAGCAGTGAAGCGTCGGGGGGATACGAGCAGTACTTC
TRBV6-2/TRBV6-3,TRBJ1-1,TRBD1,many,CASSYRGRAEAFF,TGTGCCAGCAGTTATAGGGGGCGTGCTGAAGCTTTCTTT
TRBV11-2,TRBJ2-1,NA,few,CASSLEAGYNEQFF,TGTGCCAGCAGCTTAGAGGCGGGTTACAATGAGCAGTTCTTC
TRBV11-3,TRBJ2-7,TRBD2,NA,CATSPGLGAYEQYF,TGTGCCACCAGTCCGGGACTAGGGGCCTACGAGCAATACTTC
TRBV20-1,TRBJ1-1,TRBD1,NA,CSVRPDREYPEAFF,TGCAGTGTTAGACCTGACAGGGAGTATCCTGAAGCTTTCTTT
TRBV6-6,TRBJ1-2,NA,NA,CTSRAGTGGNYGYTF,TGTACCAGTAGGGCGGGGACGGGGGGTAACTATGGCTACACCTTC
TRBV11-3,TRBJ1-1,NA,NA,CASSRTGITEAFF,TGTGCCAGTAGTCGCACAGGGATCACTGAAGCTTTCTTT
TRBV20-1,TRBJ2-7,TRBD1,NA,CSAAGTGGLAYEQYF,TGCAGTGCTGCCGGGACAGGGGGCTTAGCCTACGAGCAATACTTC
TRBV11-2,TRBJ1-2,TRBD1,NA,CASSVPSGQGAGYNF,TGTGCCAGCAGCGTCCCCTCGGGACAGGGGGCAGGCTACAACTTC
TRBV20-1,TRBJ2-3,NA,few,CSAREAGLRSDTQYF,TGCAGTGCTAGAGAGGCAGGGCTCCGTTCAGATACGCAGTATTTT
TRBV20-1,TRBJ1-2,NA,many,CSARDRLLGGYTF,TGCAGTGCTAGAGATCGGTTACTCGGTGGCTACACCTTC
TRBV20-1,TRBJ2-3,TRBD2,NA,CSARPRLAGGPSTDTQYF,TGCAGTGCTAGGCCCCGACTAGCGGGGGGGCCCTCCACAGATACGCAGTATTTT
TRBV4-1,TRBJ1-4,NA,NA,CASSEPDGRGEKLFF,TGCGCCAGCAGCGAACCGGATGGCAGGGGTGAAAAACTGTTTTTT
TRBV29-1,TRBJ2-1,NA,NA,CSVAGMSYNEQFF,TGCAGCGTTGCCGGGATGTCCTACAATGAGCAGTTCTTC
TRBV19,TRBJ2-2,NA,NA,CASSMNILTGELFF,TGTGCCAGTAGTATGAACATCTTGACCGGGGAGCTGTTTTTT
TRBV20-1,TRBJ1-6,NA,NA,CSASVPPGANSPIHF,TGCAGTGCTAGTGTCCCGCCAGGGGCGAATTCACCCATCCACTTT
TRBV20-1,TRBJ1-2,NA,NA,CSATSIAANYGYTF,TGCAGTGCTACCTCGATAGCAGCTAACTATGGCTACACCTTC
TRBV20-1,TRBJ1-5,TRBD1,many,CSATPGGDQPQHF,TGCAGTGCAACCCCAGGGGGGGATCAGCCCCAGCATTTT
TRBV19,TRBJ2-1,TRBD1,NA,CASADVGAPRGSYNEQFF,TGTGCCAGTGCCGATGTAGGGGCCCCCAGGGGGTCCTACAATGAGCAGTTCTTC
TRBV7-9,TRBJ1-6,NA,NA,CASRPQGVNSPLHF,TGTGCCAGCAGGCCCCAAGGGGTGAATTCACCCCTCCACTTT
TRBV6-5,TRBJ2-6,TRBD2,NA,CVSILAGASSGANVLTF,TGTGTCAGCATTTTAGCGGGGGCCAGCTCTGGGGCCAACGTCCTGACTTTC
TRBV25-1,TRBJ1-1,NA,NA,CSSSERGGTEAFF,TGCTCCAGCAGTGAAAGGGGGGGCACTGAAGCTTTCTTT
TRBV10-2,TRBJ1-5,NA,few,CASSIGHDSNQPQHF,TGCGCCAGCAGCATCGGACACGATAGCAATCAGCCCCAGCATTTT
TRBV5-8,TRBJ2-1,NA,NA,CASSLLRDRTIEQFF,TGTGCCAGCAGCTTGTTGCGTGACAGGACCATTGAGCAGTTCTTC
TRBV29-1,TRBJ2-3,NA,NA,CSAAKATTTDTQYF,TGCAGCGCTGCTAAAGCGACGACAACAGATACGCAGTATTTT
TRBV5-4,TRBJ2-2,TRBD2,NA,CARRPGLAGRNIGELFF,TGTGCCAGGAGGCCGGGACTAGCGGGGAGGAACATCGGGGAGCTGTTTTTT
TRBV6-6,TRBJ1-5,NA,NA,CASSHPKYRDEGNQRQHF,TGTGCCAGCAGTCACCCTAAATACAGGGACGAGGGCAATCAGCGCCAGCATTTT
TRBV20-1,TRBJ2-3,NA,many,CSARVGTSTDTQYF,TGCAGTGCTAGGGTGGGAACTAGCACAGATACGCAGTATTTT
TRBV11-3,TRBJ1-1,NA,NA,CASSLRSGMNTEGFF,TGTGCCAGCAGCTTGAGGTCAGGGATGAACACTGAAGGTTTCTTT
TRBV24-1,TRBJ2-2,TRBD1,NA,CATSDLDRDTGELFF,TGTGCCACCAGTGATTTGGACAGGGACACCGGGGAGCTGTTTTTT
TRBV6-5,TRBJ2-7,NA,NA,CARGNGEVTRYGQYF,TGTGCCCGCGGCAATGGGGAAGTCACTCGCTACGGGCAGTACTTC
TRBV4-3,TRBJ2-7,TRBD1,NA,CASSHMGQGGTYEQYF,TGCGCCAGCAGCCATATGGGACAGGGGGGCACCTACGAGCAGTACTTC
TRBV11-2,TRBJ1-5,NA,NA,CASSLEENSSQPQHF,TGTGCCAGCAGCTTAGAAGAGAACAGCAGCCAGCCCCAGCATTTT
TRBV29-1,TRBJ1-2,NA,NA,CSVDRPSPLCYTF,TGCAGCGTTGACAGGCCTAGCCCGTTGTGCTACACCTTC
TRBV6-4,TRBJ1-2,NA,NA,CVSSHEGYGYTF,TGTGTCAGCAGCCATGAAGGATATGGCTACACCTTC
TRBV20-1,TRBJ2-3,NA,NA,CSSRPGHSTVTQYF,TGCAGTTCCCGACCGGGACATAGCACAGTTACGCAGTATTTT
TRBV29-1,TRBJ2-5,NA,NA,CSVKASRQETQCF,TGCAGCGTAAAGGCCAGCCGTCAAGAGACCCAGTGCTTC
TRBV30,TRBJ2-7,NA,NA,CAWRAGEWGLSDYEQYF,TGTGCCTGGAGAGCAGGGGAATGGGGGTTAAGTGACTACGAGCAGTACTTC